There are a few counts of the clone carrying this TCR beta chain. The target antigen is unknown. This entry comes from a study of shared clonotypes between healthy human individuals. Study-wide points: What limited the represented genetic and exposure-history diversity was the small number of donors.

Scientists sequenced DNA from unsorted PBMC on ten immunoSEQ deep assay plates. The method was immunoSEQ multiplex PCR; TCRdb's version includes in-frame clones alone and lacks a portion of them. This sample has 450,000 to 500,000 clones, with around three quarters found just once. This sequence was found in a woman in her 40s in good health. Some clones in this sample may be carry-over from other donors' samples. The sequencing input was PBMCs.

The CDR3 DNA follows: TGTGCCAGCAGTTTACGTATAGCGGGAGGGAGCTCCTACGAGCAGTACTTC. It yields the protein CASSLRIAGGSSYEQYF. The genes are TRBV27 and TRBJ2-7; 11 bases are shared with TRBD2. Germline lookup yields CDR1 MNHEY and CDR2 SMNVEV (reference sequence). V shed 2 bases and J 0 bases; nucleotides not matched to a gene: 6. The CDR3 spans 17 residues.